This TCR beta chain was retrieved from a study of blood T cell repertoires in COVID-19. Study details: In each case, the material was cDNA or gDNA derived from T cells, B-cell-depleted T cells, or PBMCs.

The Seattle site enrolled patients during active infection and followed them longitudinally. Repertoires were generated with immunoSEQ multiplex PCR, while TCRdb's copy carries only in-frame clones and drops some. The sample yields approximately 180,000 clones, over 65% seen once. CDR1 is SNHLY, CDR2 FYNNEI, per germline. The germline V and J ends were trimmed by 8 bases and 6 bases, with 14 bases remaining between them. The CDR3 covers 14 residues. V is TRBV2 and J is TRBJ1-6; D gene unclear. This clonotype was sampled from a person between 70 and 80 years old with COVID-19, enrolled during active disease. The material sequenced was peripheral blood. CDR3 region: CASSIDGVNSPLHF. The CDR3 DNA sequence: TGTGCCAGCTCTATTGACGGAGTTAATTCACCCCTCCACTTT. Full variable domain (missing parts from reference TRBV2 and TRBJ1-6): EPEVTQTPSHQVTQMGQEVILRCVPISNHLYFYWYRQILGQKVEFLVSFYNNEISEKSEIFDDQFSVERPDGSNFTLKIRSTKLEDSAMYFCASSIDGVNSPLHFGNGTRLTVT.